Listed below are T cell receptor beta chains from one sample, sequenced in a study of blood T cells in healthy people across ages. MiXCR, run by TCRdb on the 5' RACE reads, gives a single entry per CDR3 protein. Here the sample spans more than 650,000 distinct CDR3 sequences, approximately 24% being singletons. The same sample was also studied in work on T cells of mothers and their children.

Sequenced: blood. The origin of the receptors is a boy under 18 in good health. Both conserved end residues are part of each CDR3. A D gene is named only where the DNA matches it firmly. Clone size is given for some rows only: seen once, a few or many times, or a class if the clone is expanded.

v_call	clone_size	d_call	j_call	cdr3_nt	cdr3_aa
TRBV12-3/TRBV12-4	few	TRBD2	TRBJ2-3	TGTGCCAGCAGTTTCTTTTCGGGGGGGCTCACAGATACGCAGTATTTT	CASSFFSGGLTDTQYF
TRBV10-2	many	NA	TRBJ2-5	TGCGCCAGCAGAGTCAGGGGATGGGAGACCCAGTACTTC	CASRVRGWETQYF
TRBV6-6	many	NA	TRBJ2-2	TGTGCCAGCACCAACGAGGTTATGGTGGATTACACCGGGGAGCTGTTTTTT	CASTNEVMVDYTGELFF
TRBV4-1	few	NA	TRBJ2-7	TGCGCCAGCAGCCAAGAGAACAGCGCTCCGAACGAGCAGTACTTC	CASSQENSAPNEQYF
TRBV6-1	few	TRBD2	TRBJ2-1	TGTGCCAGCAGCCTGACTAGCGGGATAGACAATGAGCAGTTCTTC	CASSLTSGIDNEQFF
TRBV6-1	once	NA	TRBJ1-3	TGTGCCAGCCACCGGCCCCAAGCGAGCTCTGGAAACACCATATATTTT	CASHRPQASSGNTIYF
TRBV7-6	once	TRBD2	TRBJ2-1	TGTGCCAGCAGCAGGACTAGCGGGGGGGCGGGTTACAATGAGCAGTTCTTC	CASSRTSGGAGYNEQFF
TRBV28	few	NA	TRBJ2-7	TGTGCCAGCAGCTTCGCGCTCTACGAGCAGTACTTC	CASSFALYEQYF
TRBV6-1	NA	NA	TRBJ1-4	TGTGCCTGCAGACCTCAGGGAGGGCTCTTTGATGAAAAACTGTTTTTT	CACRPQGGLFDEKLFF
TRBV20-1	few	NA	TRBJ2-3	TGCAGTGCGGGGGAGGGACACCGGACAGATACGCAGTATTTT	CSAGEGHRTDTQYF
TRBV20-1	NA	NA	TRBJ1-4	TGCAGTGCTAGAGATGACGGGACTAATGAAAAACTGTTTTTT	CSARDDGTNEKLFF
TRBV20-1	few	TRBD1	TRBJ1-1	TGCAGTGCTTCACCATGGGACAGGGGGAACACTGAAGCTTTCTTT	CSASPWDRGNTEAFF
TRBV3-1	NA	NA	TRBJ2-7	TGTGCCAGCAGCCAAGCACGGACAGTAGCCGAGCAGTACTTC	CASSQARTVAEQYF
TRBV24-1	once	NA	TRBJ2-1	TGTGCCACCAGTGATTTGTGGGGGGCTGAGATGAATGAGCAGTTCTTC	CATSDLWGAEMNEQFF
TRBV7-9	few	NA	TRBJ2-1	TGTGCCAGCAGCCCCCCACCCCGATATAGCGGAGGCAATGAGCAGTTCTTC	CASSPPPRYSGGNEQFF
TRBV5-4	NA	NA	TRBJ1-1	TGTGCCAGCACCTTAGGGTGGGGGGGCGGCACTGAAGCTTTCTTT	CASTLGWGGGTEAFF
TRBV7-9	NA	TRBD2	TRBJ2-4	TGTGCCAGCGAAAGTAGCGGGGGATCGCGCCTTCAGCACTTC	CASESSGGSRLQHF
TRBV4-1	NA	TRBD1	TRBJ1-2	TGCGCCAGCAGCCAAGTGAAGGGGGCGGTCTATGGCTACACCTTC	CASSQVKGAVYGYTF
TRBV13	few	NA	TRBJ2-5	TGTGCCAGCAGCCTCCTTCCTATACAGGAAGGGCGCGAGACCCAGTACTTC	CASSLLPIQEGRETQYF
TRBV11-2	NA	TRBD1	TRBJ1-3	TGTGCCAGCAGCGCCAGGGGGCCAGGGGCCACCCGGAGCTCTGGAAACACCATATATTTT	CASSARGPGATRSSGNTIYF
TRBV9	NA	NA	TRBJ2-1	TGTGCCAGCAGCGTAGTACATATGGACAATGAGCAGTTCTTC	CASSVVHMDNEQFF
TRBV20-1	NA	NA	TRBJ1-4	TGCAGTGCTAGAGATAGCCAGGGGACAACTAATGAAAAACTGTTTTTT	CSARDSQGTTNEKLFF
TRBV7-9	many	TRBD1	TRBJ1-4	TGTGCCAGCAGCCTCGCGGCGGGACAGGGAAAACTGTTTTTT	CASSLAAGQGKLFF
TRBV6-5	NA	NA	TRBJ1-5	TGTGCCAGCAGTTACGTTCCGGGGGGTCAGCCCCAGCACTTT	CASSYVPGGQPQHF
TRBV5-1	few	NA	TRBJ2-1	TGCGCCGGCAGCTTGGGGGATAGCTCCTACAATGAGCAGTTCTTC	CAGSLGDSSYNEQFF
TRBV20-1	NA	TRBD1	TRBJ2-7	TGCAGTGCTAGAGTACAGGGGATTTATAACGAGCAGTACTTC	CSARVQGIYNEQYF
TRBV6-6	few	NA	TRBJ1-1	TGTGCCAGCGCGAACCCGGAGGGGGTGAACACTGAAGCTTTCTTT	CASANPEGVNTEAFF
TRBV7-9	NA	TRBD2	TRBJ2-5	TGTGCCAGCAGCTCTAGCGGGGGGGGCCCGTTGCAAGAGACCCAGTACTTC	CASSSSGGGPLQETQYF
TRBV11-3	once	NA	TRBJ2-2	TGTGCCAGCAGCTTAGATCTTGGGGGCACCGGGGAGCTGTTTTTT	CASSLDLGGTGELFF
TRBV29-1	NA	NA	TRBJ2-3	TGCAGCGTTGAAGATCGAAGCGGTGCCACAGATACGCAGTATTTT	CSVEDRSGATDTQYF
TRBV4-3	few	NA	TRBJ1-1	TGCGCCAGCAGCCAAGATCTCACGGGACAAACTGAAGCTTTCTTT	CASSQDLTGQTEAFF
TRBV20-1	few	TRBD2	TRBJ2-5	TGCAGTGCTACACCGGGACTAGCGCAAGAGACCCAGTACTTC	CSATPGLAQETQYF
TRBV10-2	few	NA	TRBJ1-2	TGCGCCAGCCTCCCTTTGAACCGGACTAACTATGGCTACACCTTC	CASLPLNRTNYGYTF
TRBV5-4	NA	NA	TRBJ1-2	TGTGCCAGCAGCCCGGCCCCGGAGTATGGCTACACCTTC	CASSPAPEYGYTF
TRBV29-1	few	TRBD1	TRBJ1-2	TGCAGCGTTTACGATGGGACAGCCTATGGCTACACCTTC	CSVYDGTAYGYTF
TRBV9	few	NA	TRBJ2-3	TGTGCCAGCAGCGTAGGCAGGGTGGCAGATACGCAGTATTTT	CASSVGRVADTQYF
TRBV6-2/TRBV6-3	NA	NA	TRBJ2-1	TGTGCCAGCAGTTACGTGCTGGGATACAATGAGCAGTTCTTC	CASSYVLGYNEQFF
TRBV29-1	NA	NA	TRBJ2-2	TGCAGCGTCCGGGCCGACACCGGGGAGCTGTTTTTT	CSVRADTGELFF
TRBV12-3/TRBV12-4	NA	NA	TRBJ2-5	TGTGCCAGCAGTTTAAGGGCCCTATCGCAAGAGACCCAGTACTTC	CASSLRALSQETQYF
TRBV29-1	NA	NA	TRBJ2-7	TGCAGCGTTGAATGGGGGCTTCGCAACGAGCAGTACTTC	CSVEWGLRNEQYF
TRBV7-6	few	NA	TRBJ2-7	TGTACCAGCAGCCTGGGGGTGAACTACGAGCAGTACTTC	CTSSLGVNYEQYF
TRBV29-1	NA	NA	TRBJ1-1	TGCAGCGTTGCGGCGCGGCATAGGACTGAAGCTTTCTTT	CSVAARHRTEAFF
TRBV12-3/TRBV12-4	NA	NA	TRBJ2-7	TGTGCCAGCAGTTCCCCGACCCGATACGAGCAGTACTTC	CASSSPTRYEQYF